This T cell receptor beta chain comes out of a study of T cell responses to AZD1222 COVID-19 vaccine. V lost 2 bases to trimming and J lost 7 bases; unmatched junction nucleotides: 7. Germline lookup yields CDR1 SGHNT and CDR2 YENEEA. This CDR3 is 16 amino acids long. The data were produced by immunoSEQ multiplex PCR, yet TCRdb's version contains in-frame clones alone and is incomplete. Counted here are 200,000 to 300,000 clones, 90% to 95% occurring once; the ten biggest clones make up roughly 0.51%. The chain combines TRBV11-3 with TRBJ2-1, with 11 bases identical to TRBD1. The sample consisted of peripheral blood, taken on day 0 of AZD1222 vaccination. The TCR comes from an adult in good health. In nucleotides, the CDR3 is TGTGCCAGCAGCTTACTTGGGGACAGGGGGTTTAATGAGCAGTTCTTC. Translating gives CASSLLGDRGFNEQFF. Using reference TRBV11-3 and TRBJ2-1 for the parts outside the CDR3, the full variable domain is EAGVVQSPRYKIIEKKQPVAFWCNPISGHNTLYWYLQNLGQGPELLIRYENEEAVDDSQLPKDRFSAERLKGVDSTLKIQPAELGDSAVYLCASSLLGDRGFNEQFFGPGTRLTVL.